The 8 T cell receptor beta chains below all came from one sample that was sequenced in a study of beta chain features in type 1 diabetes. General study findings and limits: Shorter TCRB CDR3s, moderately but significantly so, marked every one of the four CD4+ subsets in Type 1 diabetes patients.

Expressed TCRB transcripts were sequenced because the isolated RNA had all been reverse transcribed beforehand. Produced via immunoSEQ multiplex PCR; TCRdb's table is partial and in-frame only. This sample yields 250,000 to 300,000 clones, of which approximately 25% are seen a single time; 0.012% belongs to the top ten. The antigens for these receptors are not known. The specimen was naive CD4+ T cells from blood. The receptors here all came from a young woman with type 1 diabetes.

The chain uses TRBV2 and TRBJ2-7; 8 bases align to TRBD1. V dropped 5 bases and J dropped 2; count of bases not matched to a gene: 5. The CDR3 has 14 residues. Germline CDR1 is SNHLY and CDR2 is FYNNEI. CDR3 residues: CASSWDRMTYEQYF. CDR3 DNA sequence: TGTGCCAGCAGTTGGGACAGGATGACCTACGAGCAGTACTTC.

A few counts support this clone. V gene TRBV7-9 combines with J gene TRBJ1-2, with D unresolved. Germline CDR1 SEHNR, CDR2 FQNEAQ (reference sequence). Deletions cut 5 bases from V and 7 bases from J, with 11 bases between. This CDR3 comprises 12 residues. CDR3 bases: TGTGCCAGCAGCAAAAGCGTGGGTGGCTACACCTTC. Protein: CASSKSVGGYTF. Filled out from reference TRBV7-9 and TRBJ1-2, the complete variable domain reads DTGVSQNPRHKITKRGQNVTFRCDPISEHNRLYWYRQTLGQGPEFLTYFQNEAQLEKSRLLSDRFSAERPKGSFSTLEIQRTEQGDSAMYLCASSKSVGGYTFGSGTRLTVV.

This clone has a handful of counts. The rearrangement links TRBV7-3 to TRBJ2-1; 9 bases align to TRBD2. Germline V gene data show CDR1 as SGHTA and CDR2 as FQGTGA. The CDR3 is 16 amino acids. V lost 1 base to trimming and J lost 3 bases; unmatched junction nucleotides: 4. The CDR3 region is CASSLNPSGIYNEQFF. In DNA, the CDR3 is TGTGCCAGCAGCTTAAACCCTAGCGGGATCTACAATGAGCAGTTCTTC.

This clone came up a few times. V gene TRBV19 combines with J gene TRBJ2-3, with 7 bases that match TRBD1. The CDR3 covers 15 residues. V lost 7 bases and J lost 2; bases outside the gene matches: 9. The V gene's germline CDR1 is LNHDA and CDR2 SQIVND (reference sequence). The CDR3 spells CASTGAGTATDTQYF. CDR3 in DNA: TGTGCCAGTACCGGGGCCGGGACAGCCACAGATACGCAGTATTTT.

The chain couples TRBV6-1 to TRBJ2-1, with a weak D call TRBD2 (5 bases). Between the trimmed V and J ends, which lost 6 bases and 10 bases, there was a span of 16 bases. The CDR3 contains 13 residues. Germline assignment: CDR1 MNHNS and CDR2 SASEGT. The CDR3 DNA follows: TGTGCCAGCAGGACCCTAGTTCCGGGGGAGCAGTTCTTC. Residues: CASRTLVPGEQFF.

The sample holds a few counts of this clone. V gene TRBV9 combines with J gene TRBJ2-1; 11 bases fit TRBD2. CDR3 length equals 15 residues. V was clipped by 3 bases and J by 15 bases; unmatched bases: 14. Germline assignment: CDR1 SGDLS and CDR2 YYNGEE. The CDR3 protein is CASSATGTSGPVAFF. CDR3 coding DNA: TGTGCCAGCAGCGCAACCGGGACTAGCGGACCCGTGGCGTTCTTC.

This clone was counted a few times. CDR3 DNA sequence: TGTGCCAGCAGCCACAGACAGGGATGGAACACTGAAGCTTTCTTT. Its protein is CASSHRQGWNTEAFF. This chain uses TRBV6-6 with TRBJ1-1; 7 positions match TRBD1. CDR3 length equals 15 residues. Germline V gene lookup returns CDR1 MNHNY and CDR2 SVGAGI (reference sequence). The J segment lost 1 base and the V segment lost 6 bases, leaving 8 bases of the junction unmatched.

This clone was found a few times. In nucleotides, the CDR3 is TGTGCCTGGAGGACAGGGGGAGGTGGTGTGGAAGCTTTCTTT. Its protein is CAWRTGGGGVEAFF. The V and J genes are TRBV30 and TRBJ1-1; 9 nucleotides agree with TRBD1. This CDR3 is 14 amino acids long. Germline CDR1 reads GTSNPN; CDR2 reads SVGIG (reference sequence). After removal of 3 bases from V and 8 bases from J, the junction contained 10 bases not matched to a gene.